This TCR beta chain was captured in a study of blood T cell repertoires in COVID-19. Background on the study: The United States, Italy and Spain provided the acute and convalescent COVID-19 samples. Sources were T cells, B-cell-depleted T cells, or PBMCs; the material itself was cDNA or gDNA.

CDR3 length equals 15 residues. Germline CDR1 and CDR2: SNHLY and FYNNEI. The V and J ends lost 2 bases and 8 bases respectively, with 16 bases between them. In the study's own analysis: Amplification of reference gene primers was used by the study to estimate nucleated cell counts. Here immunoSEQ multiplex PCR was the method, and the copy in TCRdb shows in-frame clones only, minus some. The DNA gave D and trimming, while V, J and clone size come from that table. This sample has about 180,000 clones; 80% to 90% occur once, and the top ten carry 3% to 4%. This chain uses TRBV2 with TRBJ2-1, with D perhaps TRBD2 (6 bases). Sequences were obtained from peripheral blood. The TCR comes from a man aged 55 to 69 with acute or convalescent COVID-19. The CDR3 DNA follows: TGTGCCAGCAGTGAAAAGACTAGGGCGTGGGATGAGCAGTTCTTC. Its protein product is CASSEKTRAWDEQFF.